This TCR beta chain stems from a study of blood T cell repertoires in COVID-19. Turning to the study itself: Sites in the United States, Italy and Spain provided acute and convalescent COVID-19 samples. Sources were T cells, B-cell-depleted T cells, or PBMCs; the material itself was cDNA or gDNA.

Study processing details: Estimation of nucleated cell counts was performed using reference gene primer amplification. Only in-frame clones appear in the TCRdb table, and some are missing; sequencing was by immunoSEQ multiplex PCR. V and J calls and clone size are those listed in that table; D and trimming were worked out from the DNA. The sample includes over 200,000 clones, around nine tenths of them seen just once. CDR1 and CDR2 (germline): SGHRS, YFSETQ. The CDR3 sequence is 16 residues long. With 1 base removed from V and 6 bases from J, the gap between germline ends came to 20 bases. This TCR derives from a woman in her sixties with acute or convalescent COVID-19. The rearrangement links TRBV5-1 to TRBJ2-7; weak D call: TRBD1 (6 bases). Sample: peripheral blood. CDR3 sequence (DNA): TGCGCCAGCAGCTTGTTGGGCGCCAGGGGCCCTTTCGAGCAGTACTTC. It translates to CASSLLGARGPFEQYF.